This T cell receptor (beta chain) emerged from a study of OX40 agonist ivuxolimab in advanced cancers. For the study at large: Ivuxolimab was delivered to patients intravenously every 2 weeks at doses spanning 0.01 to 10 mg/kg.

The assay was immunoSEQ multiplex PCR, and TCRdb's table has in-frame clones only and misses some. Of approximately 40,000 clones listed, more than 70% are singletons. Study findings and constraints: More expanded clones were seen, on average, in CD8+ T cells than in CD4+. Dosing at 0.1 to 3.0 mg/kg was accompanied by clonal expansion of CD4+ and CD8+ blood T cells by week 6.

Of note for this clone: Its antigen is unidentified.

Patients were ruled out by autoimmune disease history or systemic immunosuppression. With V trimmed by 1 base and J by 7 bases, 6 bases remained unmatched. Germline CDR1 reads WNHNN; CDR2 reads SYGVQD (reference sequence). The CDR3 runs 15 residues. The chain recombines TRBV10-1 with TRBJ2-1, with 8 bases matching TRBD1. Material: CD4+ or CD8+ T cells sorted from blood, obtained in a trial of the OX40 agonist ivuxolimab. The TCR comes from an adult with an advanced solid tumor such as melanoma, head and neck, liver or kidney cancer. Here the CDR3 DNA reads TGCGCCAGCAGTGAGTTCACAGGGGGGCTGAATGAGCAGTTCTTC. Its protein is CASSEFTGGLNEQFF.